The text below deals with one TCR beta chain. Its antigen is currently unknown. Documented time point: week 35, safety follow-up. Every vaccine dose comprised 300 ug of mutant IDH1 20-mer peptide plus topical imiquimod. Astrocytomas that were new, WHO grade 3 or 4, IDH1-mutant and ATRX-lost were present in the donors. Sequencing was performed with immunoSEQ multiplex PCR; in TCRdb, only in-frame clones are kept and a portion is missing. The sample lists tens of thousands of clones; over 60% were seen once. The data were obtained in a study of a mutant IDH1 vaccine in newly diagnosed glioma. Study information: With temozolomide cycles, or 4-6 weeks after radiotherapy alone, vaccination was started. Patients got radiotherapy, temozolomide, or both beforehand, and most got both.

The starting material was PBMCs, obtained from a glioma patient whose treatment included an IDH1 peptide vaccine. This receptor was obtained from a man aged 35 to 55 with glioma.

This CDR3 is CASSFSQGENYGYTF. CDR3 nucleotide sequence: TGTGCCAGTAGTTTCTCTCAGGGTGAAAACTATGGCTACACCTTC. The J gene is TRBJ1-2, the V gene TRBV19; perhaps TRBD1 as D (5 bases). Trimming shortened V by 5 bases and J by 2 bases, and 15 bases separated the two germline ends. The CDR3 is made up of 15 amino acids. Looked up from germline, CDR1 is LNHDA and CDR2 is SQIVND (reference sequence).